The clone carrying this T cell receptor beta chain is a singleton in its sample. This specimen comes from a study of blood T cell repertoires in COVID-19. CDR1 and CDR2 from the germline V gene are KGHSY and FQNENV. With V trimmed by 3 bases and J by 3 bases, 8 bases remained unmatched. This CDR3 region has 16 residues. This table comes from immunoSEQ multiplex PCR, and its TCRdb copy is limited to in-frame clones, with some not included. The sample has 180,000 or so clones; 75% to 90% are singletons. The clonotype originates from a woman aged 55-75 years with acute or convalescent COVID-19. The specimen sequenced was peripheral blood. This rearrangement joins TRBV16 to TRBJ2-1, with 7 nucleotides matching TRBD1. The DNA for the CDR3 is TGTGCCAGCAGCCAGCGGACAGGAGGAGGCTACAATGAGCAGTTCTTC. It encodes CASSQRTGGGYNEQFF. The complete variable domain, with remaining parts taken from reference TRBV16 and TRBJ2-1, reads GEEVAQTPKHLVRGEGQKAKLYCAPIKGHSYVFWYQQVLKNEFKFLISFQNENVFDETGMPKERFSAKCLPNSPCSLEIQATKLEDSAVYFCASSQRTGGGYNEQFFGPGTRLTVL.